Listed here is a single T cell receptor beta chain. The antigen is not known. As to time point: newly diagnosed, previously untreated cHL patient sample. The study compared against PBMCs from newly diagnosed, untreated classical Hodgkin lymphoma. The data were obtained in a study of PD-1 blockade in classical Hodgkin lymphoma. Study results and caveats: Underlying causes for the observed repertoire differences were not defined, possibly disease activity or prior therapy. The study reported lower baseline TCR diversity in newly diagnosed patients than in healthy donors.

The method was immunoSEQ multiplex PCR; TCRdb's version includes in-frame clones alone and lacks a portion of them. This table holds 17,000 or so clones, roughly four fifths found once. The CDR3 has 15 residues. V was shortened by 4 bases and J by 4 bases, with 17 bases between the two germline ends. The germline gives CDR1 SGHRS, CDR2 YFSETQ. The sample taken for sequencing was peripheral blood mononuclear cells (PBMCs). V is TRBV5-1 and J is TRBJ2-5; no reliable D call. This clonotype originated in a human donor with classical Hodgkin lymphoma. CDR3 residues: CASSAGTFDTETQYF. CDR3 DNA: TGCGCCAGCAGCGCCGGTACCTTCGACACAGAGACCCAGTACTTC.